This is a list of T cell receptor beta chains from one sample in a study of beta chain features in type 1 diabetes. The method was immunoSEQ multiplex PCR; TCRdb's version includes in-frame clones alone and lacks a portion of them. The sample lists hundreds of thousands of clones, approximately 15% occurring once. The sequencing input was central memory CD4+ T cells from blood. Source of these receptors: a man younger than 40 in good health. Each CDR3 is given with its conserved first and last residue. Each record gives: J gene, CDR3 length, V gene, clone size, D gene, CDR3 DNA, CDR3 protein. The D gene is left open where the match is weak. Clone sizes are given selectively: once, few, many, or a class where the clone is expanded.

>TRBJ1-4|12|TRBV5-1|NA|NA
TGCGCCAGCAGCTTACGTAATGAAAAACTGTTTTTT
CASSLRNEKLFF
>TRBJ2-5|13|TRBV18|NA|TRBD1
TGTGCCAGCTCACCGAACAGGGGAGAGACCCAGTACTTC
CASSPNRGETQYF
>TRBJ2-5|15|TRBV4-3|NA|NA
TGCGCCAGCAGCCAAGCCGGAGGGCCGTTCGAGACCCAGTACTTC
CASSQAGGPFETQYF
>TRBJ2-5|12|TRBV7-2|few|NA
TGTGCCAGCAGCATAGCGGCCCGGGCCCAGTACTTC
CASSIAARAQYF
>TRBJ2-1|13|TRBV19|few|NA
TGTGCCAGTAGTACCGTCACAGGGTCTGAGCAGTTCTTC
CASSTVTGSEQFF
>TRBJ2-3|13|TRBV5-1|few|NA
TGCGCCAGCAGCCCGGGTAGCACAGATACGCAGTATTTT
CASSPGSTDTQYF
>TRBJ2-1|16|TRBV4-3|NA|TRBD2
TGCGCCAGCAGCCAAGATCAAGCTAGCGGGGGTAATCAGCAGTTCTTC
CASSQDQASGGNQQFF
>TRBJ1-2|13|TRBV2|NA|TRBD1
TGTGCCAGCTCGGGACAGGGAAACTATGGCTACACCTTC
CASSGQGNYGYTF
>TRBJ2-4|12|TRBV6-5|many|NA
TGTGCCAGCAGGACTAGTATCGGCATTCAGTACTTC
CASRTSIGIQYF
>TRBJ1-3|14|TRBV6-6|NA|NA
TGTGCCAGCACGGGCATTAGCTCTGGAAACACCATATATTTT
CASTGISSGNTIYF
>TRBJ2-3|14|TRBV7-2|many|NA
TGTGCCAGCAGCTTAGCAGGGATGATGGATACGCAGTATTTT
CASSLAGMMDTQYF
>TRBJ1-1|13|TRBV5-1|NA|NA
TGCGCCAGCAGCTTACAGGTTGAAACTGAAGCTTTCTTT
CASSLQVETEAFF
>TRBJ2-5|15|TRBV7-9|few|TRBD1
TGTGCCAGCAGCCAGCAGACAGGGCACCAAGAGACCCAGTACTTC
CASSQQTGHQETQYF
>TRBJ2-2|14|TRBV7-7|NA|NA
TGTGCCAGCAGCGAAGACAGGAACACCGGGGAGCTGTTTTTT
CASSEDRNTGELFF
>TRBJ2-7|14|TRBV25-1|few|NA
TGTGCCAGCGCCCGGGACAGAGTTGGGGGGGAGCAGTACTTC
CASARDRVGGEQYF
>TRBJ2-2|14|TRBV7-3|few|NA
TGTGCCAGCTCCCCTGCAGCGGGCACCGGGGAGCTGTTTTTT
CASSPAAGTGELFF
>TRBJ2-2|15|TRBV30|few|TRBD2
TGTGCCTGGAGTGTACTGCTAGCGGGAGAGGGGGAGCTGTTTTTT
CAWSVLLAGEGELFF
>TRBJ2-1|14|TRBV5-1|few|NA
TGCGCCAGCAGCTTGGGGGCGAACTACAATGAGCAGTTCTTC
CASSLGANYNEQFF
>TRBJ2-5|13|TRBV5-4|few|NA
TGTGCCAGCAGCTTGCAGGGAGGAGAGACCCAGTACTTC
CASSLQGGETQYF
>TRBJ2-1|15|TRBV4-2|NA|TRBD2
TGTGCCAGCAGCCCCAGACTAGCGGGGTACAATGAGCAGTTCTTC
CASSPRLAGYNEQFF
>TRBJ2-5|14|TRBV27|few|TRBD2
TGTGCCAGCAGAAGGACTAGCGTGCAAGAGACCCAGTACTTC
CASRRTSVQETQYF
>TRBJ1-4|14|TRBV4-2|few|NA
TGTGCCAGCAGCCAAGGAGTCGAGGGAGAAAAACTGTTTTTT
CASSQGVEGEKLFF
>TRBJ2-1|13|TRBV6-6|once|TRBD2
TGTGCCAGCAGTCGGACTAGCGGGGGGCCTCAGTTCTTC
CASSRTSGGPQFF
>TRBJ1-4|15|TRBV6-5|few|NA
TGTGCCAGCGGTCCGGACGGGGCGAAGGATGAAAAACTGTTTTTT
CASGPDGAKDEKLFF
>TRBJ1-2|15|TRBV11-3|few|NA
TGTGCCAGCAGCGTGATGGCAGGAGCTAACTATGGCTACACCTTC
CASSVMAGANYGYTF
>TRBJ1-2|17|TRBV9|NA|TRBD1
TGTGCCAGCAGCGTAGGTAGTGACAGGGTAATTAGCTATGGCTACACCTTC
CASSVGSDRVISYGYTF
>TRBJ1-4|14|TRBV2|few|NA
TGTGCCAGCCGGCCAGACGCAACTAATGAAAAACTGTTTTTT
CASRPDATNEKLFF
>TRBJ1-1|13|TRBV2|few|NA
TGTGCCAGCAGAGCGGACAGGAACACTGAAGCTTTCTTT
CASRADRNTEAFF
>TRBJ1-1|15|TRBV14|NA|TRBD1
TGTGCCAGCAGCCCCCTAAGGGCGGGACAGGTAGAAGCTTTCTTT
CASSPLRAGQVEAFF
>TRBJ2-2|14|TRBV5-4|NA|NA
TGTGCCAGCAGCTTGGAAGGTAGCTCCGGGGAGCTGTTTTTT
CASSLEGSSGELFF
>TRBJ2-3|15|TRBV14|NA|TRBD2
TGTGCCAGCTCCCGACTAGCGGGGGGCACAGATACGCAGTATTTT
CASSRLAGGTDTQYF
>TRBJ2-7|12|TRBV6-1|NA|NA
TGTGCCAGCAGTGAAGCATGGATCGAGCAGTACTTC
CASSEAWIEQYF
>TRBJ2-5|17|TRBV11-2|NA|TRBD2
TGTGCCAGCAGTCAGGGTAGCGGGAGTGGCGCACAAGAGACCCAGTACTTC
CASSQGSGSGAQETQYF
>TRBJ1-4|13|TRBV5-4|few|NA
TGTGCCAGCAGCTTAGATGGGAAAGGGGACGCTGCTTTT
CASSLDGKGDAAF
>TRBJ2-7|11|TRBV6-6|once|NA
TGTGCCAGCAGCGAACGAAGCGAGCAGTACTTC
CASSERSEQYF
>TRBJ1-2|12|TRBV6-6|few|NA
TGTGCCAGCAAGGAAGGGGCGAAGGGCTACACCTTC
CASKEGAKGYTF
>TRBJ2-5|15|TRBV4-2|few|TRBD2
TGTGCCAGCAGCCAAGACATCTTAGCGGGAGAGACCCAGTACTTC
CASSQDILAGETQYF
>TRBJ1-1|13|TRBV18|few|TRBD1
TGTGCCAGCTCACCGTCAGGGGGCACTGAAGCTTTCTTT
CASSPSGGTEAFF
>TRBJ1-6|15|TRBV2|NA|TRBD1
TGTGCCAGCATTAGTGGCAACAGGGGTAATTCACCCCTCCACTTT
CASISGNRGNSPLHF
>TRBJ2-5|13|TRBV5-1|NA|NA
TGCGCCAGCCACTCCCCAAGGGGAGAGACCCAGTACTTC
CASHSPRGETQYF
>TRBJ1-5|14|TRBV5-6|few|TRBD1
TGTGCCAGCAGCACCAGGACAGGGGTTCAGCCCCAGCATTTT
CASSTRTGVQPQHF
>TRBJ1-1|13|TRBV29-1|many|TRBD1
TGCAGCGTTGAGCGCAGGGGGCAAGGTGAAGCTTTCTTT
CSVERRGQGEAFF
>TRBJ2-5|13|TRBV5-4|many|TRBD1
TGTGCCAGCAGCGCAGACAGGGGCGAGACCCAGTACTTC
CASSADRGETQYF
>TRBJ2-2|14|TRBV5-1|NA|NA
TGCGCCAGCAGCTTAGGACCGGGTTCAAGGGAGCTGTTTTTT
CASSLGPGSRELFF
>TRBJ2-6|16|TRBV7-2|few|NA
TGTGCCAGCAGGTCAGGACAGAGCTCTGGGGCCAACGTCCTGACTTTC
CASRSGQSSGANVLTF
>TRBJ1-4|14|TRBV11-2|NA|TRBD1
TGTGCCAGCAGCATACTTTGGGACAGTGAAAAACTGTTTTTT
CASSILWDSEKLFF
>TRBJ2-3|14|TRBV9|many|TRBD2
TGTGCCAGCAGCGGTAGCGGGTTCACAGATACGCAGTATTTT
CASSGSGFTDTQYF
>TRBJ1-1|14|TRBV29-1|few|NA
TGCAGCGTTGAGGGTCCGGCCCGGGGCACTGAAGCTTTCTTT
CSVEGPARGTEAFF
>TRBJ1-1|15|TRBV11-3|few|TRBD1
TGTGCCAGCAGCATTTTACAGGGGACTGCGCTTGAAGCTTTCTTT
CASSILQGTALEAFF
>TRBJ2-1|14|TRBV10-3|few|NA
TGTGCCATCAGGACTAGTGACGGGGCGGCTGAGCAGTTCTTC
CAIRTSDGAAEQFF
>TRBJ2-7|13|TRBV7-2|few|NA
TGTGCCAGCAGCTTAGTTGGGGGCCGGGAGCAGTACTTC
CASSLVGGREQYF
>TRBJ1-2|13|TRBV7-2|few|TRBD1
TGTGCCAGCAGCCCCAAAGGGGGCAGTGGCTACACCTTC
CASSPKGGSGYTF
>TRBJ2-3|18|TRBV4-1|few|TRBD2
TGCGCCAGCAGCCGAATCGGCGCTAGCGGGTACCAGGCAGATACGCAGTATTTT
CASSRIGASGYQADTQYF
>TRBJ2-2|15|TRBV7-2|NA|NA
TGTGCCAGCAGTCCCGTCGGGCAACCTACCGGGGAGCTGTTTTTT
CASSPVGQPTGELFF
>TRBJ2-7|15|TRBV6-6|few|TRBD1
TGTGCCAGCACCATGACAGGGTATCCGCAGGACGAGCAGTACTTC
CASTMTGYPQDEQYF
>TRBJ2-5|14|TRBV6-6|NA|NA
TGTGCCAGCAGTTATTATGGAAGGGGGGCGACCCAGTACTTC
CASSYYGRGATQYF
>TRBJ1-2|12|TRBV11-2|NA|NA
TGTGCCAGCAGCTTAGAGCTGGGGAGCTACACCTTC
CASSLELGSYTF
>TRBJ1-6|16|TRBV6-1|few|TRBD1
TGTGCCAGCAGTGAATCAGGCAGGGGGAATTTAGTATCCCTCCACTTT
CASSESGRGNLVSLHF